The TCR beta chain under discussion was sequenced for a study of shared clonotypes between healthy human individuals. V lost 0 bases to trimming and J lost 0 bases, with 9 bases between them. This CDR3 contains 15 residues. Germline CDR1 is SGHRS and CDR2 is YFSETQ. Original processing notes: Junction-only immunoSEQ sequences carried no quality scores, so filtering differed. The protocol was immunoSEQ multiplex PCR, while the TCRdb copy is restricted to in-frame clones and leaves out a portion. That table supplies the V and J calls and clone size; D and trimming were determined from the DNA. The sample has some 530,000 clones; approximately 84% are singletons. In regard to this clone: Within the sample, other DNA sequences also encode this same CDR3.

This receptor was identified in a woman in her 40s in good health. Some clones in this sample may be carry-over from other donors' samples. Sequences were obtained from PBMCs. The V and J genes are TRBV5-1 and TRBJ1-1, with TRBD1 as a possible D gene (5 bases). The CDR3 loop is CASSLAGGMNTEAFF. In nucleotides, the CDR3 is TGCGCCAGCAGCTTGGCCGGGGGGATGAACACTGAAGCTTTCTTT.